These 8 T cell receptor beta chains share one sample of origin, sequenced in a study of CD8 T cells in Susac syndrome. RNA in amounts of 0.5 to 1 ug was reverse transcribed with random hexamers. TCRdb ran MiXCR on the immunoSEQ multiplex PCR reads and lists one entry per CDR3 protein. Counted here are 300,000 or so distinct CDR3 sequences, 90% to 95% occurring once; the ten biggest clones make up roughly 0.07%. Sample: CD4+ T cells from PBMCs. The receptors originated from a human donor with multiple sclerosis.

The CDR3 reads CTPPFGQGADGYTF. The CDR3 nucleotides are TGCACACCCCCCTTCGGACAGGGGGCAGATGGCTACACCTTC. This chain links TRBV29-1 with TRBJ1-2, with 11 positions matching TRBD1. The CDR3 runs 14 residues. Germline V lookup: CDR1 SQVTM, CDR2 ANQGSEA. The whole variable domain, filled in from reference TRBV29-1 and TRBJ1-2, reads SAVISQKPSRDICQRGTSLTIQCQVDSQVTMMFWYRQQPGQSLTLIATANQGSEATYESGFVIDKFPISRPNLTFSTLTVSNMSPEDSSIYLCTPPFGQGADGYTFGSGTRLTVV.

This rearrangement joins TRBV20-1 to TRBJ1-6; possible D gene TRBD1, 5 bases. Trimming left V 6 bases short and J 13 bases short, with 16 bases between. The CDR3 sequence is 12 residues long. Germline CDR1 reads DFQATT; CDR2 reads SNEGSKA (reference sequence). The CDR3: CSAGGSRGPLHF. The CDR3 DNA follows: TGCAGTGCGGGGGGATCGCGGGGCCCCCTCCACTTT.

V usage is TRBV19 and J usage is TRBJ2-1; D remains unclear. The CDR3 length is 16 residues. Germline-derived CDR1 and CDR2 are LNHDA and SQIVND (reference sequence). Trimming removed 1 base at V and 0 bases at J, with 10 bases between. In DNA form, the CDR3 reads TGTGCCAGTAGTATAGGACACCAGAGCTCCTACAATGAGCAGTTCTTC. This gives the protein CASSIGHQSSYNEQFF. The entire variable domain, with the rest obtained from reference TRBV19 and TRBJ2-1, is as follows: DGGITQSPKYLFRKEGQNVTLSCEQNLNHDAMYWYRQDPGQGLRLIYYSQIVNDFQKGDIAEGYSVSREKKESFPLTVTSAQKNPTAFYLCASSIGHQSSYNEQFFGPGTRLTVL.

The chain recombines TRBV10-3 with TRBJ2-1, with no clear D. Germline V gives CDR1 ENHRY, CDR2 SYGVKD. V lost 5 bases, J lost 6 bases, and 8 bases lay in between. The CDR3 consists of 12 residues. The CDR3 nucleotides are TGTGCCATCAGTTATGAAGGCAATGAGCAGTTCTTC. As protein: CAISYEGNEQFF.

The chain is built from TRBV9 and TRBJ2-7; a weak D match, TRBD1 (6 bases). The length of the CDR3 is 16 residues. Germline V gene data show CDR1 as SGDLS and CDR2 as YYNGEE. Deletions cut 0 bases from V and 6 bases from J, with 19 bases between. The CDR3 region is CASSVDPSTGTGEQYF. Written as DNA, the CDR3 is TGTGCCAGCAGCGTAGACCCCTCCACAGGGACCGGCGAGCAGTACTTC.

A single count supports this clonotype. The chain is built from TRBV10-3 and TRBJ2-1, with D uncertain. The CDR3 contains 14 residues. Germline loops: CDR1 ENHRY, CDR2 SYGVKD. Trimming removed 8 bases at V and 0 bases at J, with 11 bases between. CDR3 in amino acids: CAISTTSSYNEQFF. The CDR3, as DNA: TGTGCCATCTCGACAACCAGCTCCTACAATGAGCAGTTCTTC.

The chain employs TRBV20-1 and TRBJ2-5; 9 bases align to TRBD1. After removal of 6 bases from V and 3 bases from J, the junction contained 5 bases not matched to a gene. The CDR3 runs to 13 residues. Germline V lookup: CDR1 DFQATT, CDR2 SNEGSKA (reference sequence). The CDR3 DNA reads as TGCAGTGCCCCAGACAGGGGGAAAGAGACCCAGTACTTC. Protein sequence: CSAPDRGKETQYF.

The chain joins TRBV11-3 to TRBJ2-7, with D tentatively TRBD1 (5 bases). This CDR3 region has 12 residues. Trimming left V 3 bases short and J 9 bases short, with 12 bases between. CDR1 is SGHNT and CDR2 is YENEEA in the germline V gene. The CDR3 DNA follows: TGTGCCAGCAGCTTGAGTGGTACAGGGCAGTACTTC. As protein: CASSLSGTGQYF.